This TCR beta chain was retrieved from a study of response to subunit inactivated influenza vaccine. Study-level results: Each seasonal flu vaccination may recruit only limited new T cells, authors suggested.

Concerning this clonotype: Its antigen is unidentified.

TCRdb analysed the RT-PCR reads with MiXCR anew, one entry per CDR3 protein. The sample lists approximately 490,000 distinct CDR3 sequences; under 8.5% were seen once. The CDR3 has 15 amino acids. V dropped 6 bases and J dropped 8 bases, with 19 bases sitting between them. Germline CDR1 and CDR2: MNHNS and SASEGT. The genes are TRBV6-1 and TRBJ1-4; TRBD1 might be the D (6 bases). The specimen comprised PBMCs from blood, sampled around 25 months after vaccination. This clonotype originated in a man in his fifties or sixties who received an inactivated influenza vaccine. The CDR3, as DNA: TGTGCCAGCAGCCCCGGACAGAACCCAGGAGAAAAACTGTTTTTT. Its protein product is CASSPGQNPGEKLFF.